These 14 T cell receptor beta chains share one sample of origin, sequenced in a study of shared clonotypes between healthy human individuals. Repertoires were generated with immunoSEQ multiplex PCR, while TCRdb's copy carries only in-frame clones and drops some. Counted here are some 2,500,000 clones, 90% to 95% occurring once; the ten biggest clones make up roughly 0.36%. Sequencing was performed on naive CD4+ T cells from PBMCs. As to subset: CD45RA+ positively selected. Receptors originate from a young man in good health. Some clones in this sample may be carry-over from other donors' samples.

This chain links TRBV5-1 with TRBJ2-5, with TRBD2 matching 14 bases. Germline V lookup: CDR1 SGHRS, CDR2 YFSETQ. This CDR3 contains 17 residues. With V trimmed by 4 bases and J by 4 bases, 9 bases remained unmatched. CDR3 nucleotides: TGCGCCAGCAGCCTCGTCCCGGGACTAGCGGGAGTAGAGACCCAGTACTTC. Translation: CASSLVPGLAGVETQYF.

The V and J genes are TRBV9 and TRBJ2-2; unclear D gene. Between the trimmed V and J ends, which lost 4 bases and 1 base, there was a span of 11 bases. The germline CDR1 and CDR2 sequences are SGDLS and YYNGEE. The CDR3 spans 15 residues. The CDR3 nucleotides read TGTGCCAGCAGCCTCAATTCGGAGAACACCGGGGAGCTGTTTTTT. It encodes CASSLNSENTGELFF.

The genes are TRBV6-4 and TRBJ2-7; TRBD2 matches at 11 bases. The germline V gene encodes CDR1 MRHNA and CDR2 SNTAGT. The CDR3 totals 16 residues. V lost 2 bases to trimming and J lost 3 bases; unmatched junction nucleotides: 6. The CDR3 loop reads CASSDQGLADSYEQYF. The CDR3 bases are TGTGCCAGCAGTGACCAGGGACTAGCGGATAGCTACGAGCAGTACTTC.

CDR3 sequence (DNA): TGTGCCAGCAGTCAACCGGGACAGGGTTATTCACCCCTCCACTTT. It encodes CASSQPGQGYSPLHF. The chain recombines TRBV28 with TRBJ1-6, with 9 positions matching TRBD1. V lost 5 bases to trimming and J lost 8 bases; unmatched junction nucleotides: 7. The CDR3 runs to 15 residues. In germline, CDR1 is MDHEN, CDR2 SYDVKM.

This clone came up once. The chain combines TRBV5-1 with TRBJ2-1; D may be TRBD2 (6 bases). Germline lookup yields CDR1 SGHRS and CDR2 YFSETQ. The ends were cut back, 3 bases at V and 4 bases at J, with 14 bases in the middle. This CDR3 has 15 amino acids. CDR3 sequence: CASSSNRDSYNEQFF. For the CDR3, the DNA is TGCGCCAGCAGCTCGAACCGGGACTCGTACAATGAGCAGTTCTTC. The entire variable domain, with the rest obtained from reference TRBV5-1 and TRBJ2-1, is as follows: KAGVTQTPRYLIKTRGQQVTLSCSPISGHRSVSWYQQTPGQGLQFLFEYFSETQRNKGNFPGRFSGRQFSNSRSEMNVSTLELGDSALYLCASSSNRDSYNEQFFGPGTRLTVL.

CDR3 amino acids: CASSFGIAQIYEQYF. In DNA form, the CDR3 reads TGTGCCAGCAGCTTCGGAATAGCGCAGATCTACGAGCAGTACTTC. V gene TRBV7-8 combines with J gene TRBJ2-7, with D perhaps TRBD2 (5 bases). The CDR3 sequence is 15 residues long. Germline V CDR1 and CDR2: SGHVS, FQNEAQ. V lost 3 bases and J lost 3, with 15 bases in between. Supplemented by reference TRBV7-8 and TRBJ2-7, the full variable domain reads GAGVSQSPRYKVAKRGQDVALRCDPISGHVSLFWYQQALGQGPEFLTYFQNEAQLDKSGLPSDRFFAERPEGSVSTLKIQRTQQEDSAVYLCASSFGIAQIYEQYFGPGTRLTVT.

A single count supports this clone. The same CDR3 can be traced to other DNA sequences in this sample. The chain recombines TRBV28 with TRBJ2-7; 9 bases are shared with TRBD1. Germline V gene lookup returns CDR1 MDHEN and CDR2 SYDVKM. The CDR3 sequence is 15 residues long. The V and J ends lost 6 bases and 2 bases, in that order; junction bases with no gene match: 8. The CDR3 spells CASRLPGQGPYEQYF. The CDR3 region has the DNA TGTGCCAGCAGACTTCCGGGACAGGGACCCTACGAGCAGTACTTC.

The table lists this clone with a count of one. J is TRBJ2-5 and V is TRBV19; either TRBD1 or TRBD2 may fit D (6 bases each). Germline V CDR1 and CDR2: LNHDA, SQIVND (reference sequence). CDR3 length: 12 residues. Trimming cost V 7 bases and J 3 bases, with 9 bases left between them. The CDR3 loop reads CASKGGKETQYF. As DNA, the CDR3 is TGTGCCAGTAAGGGGGGCAAAGAGACCCAGTACTTC. Full variable domain (missing parts from reference TRBV19 and TRBJ2-5): DGGITQSPKYLFRKEGQNVTLSCEQNLNHDAMYWYRQDPGQGLRLIYYSQIVNDFQKGDIAEGYSVSREKKESFPLTVTSAQKNPTAFYLCASKGGKETQYFGPGTRLLVL.

This chain links TRBV10-1 with TRBJ1-6, with D maybe TRBD1 (6 bases). The germline CDR1 and CDR2 sequences are WNHNN and SYGVQD (reference sequence). The length of the CDR3 is 13 residues. Trimming removed 6 bases from V and 9 bases from J, with 12 bases in between. The DNA for the CDR3 is TGCGCCAGCAGCCAGGGGACGAGTTCACCCCTCCACTTT. Encoded protein: CASSQGTSSPLHF.

The chain is built from TRBV7-9 and TRBJ2-1; 9 bases align to TRBD2. The germline V gene has CDR1 SEHNR and CDR2 FQNEAQ (reference sequence). The CDR3 loop spans 16 amino acids. After removal of 3 bases from V and 6 bases from J, the junction contained 9 bases not matched to a gene. This CDR3 is CASSFWISSGINEQFF. The CDR3 DNA reads as TGTGCCAGCAGCTTCTGGATATCTAGCGGGATCAATGAGCAGTTCTTC.

The rearrangement uses TRBV5-1 and TRBJ2-7; D not resolved. CDR3 length: 15 residues. V was cut by 5 bases and J by 2 bases, with 17 bases left in between. CDR1 SGHRS and CDR2 YFSETQ come from the germline V gene. The CDR3: CASSSTLRAAYEQYF. The CDR3 DNA follows: TGCGCCAGCAGTTCCACTCTACGTGCAGCCTACGAGCAGTACTTC.

The chain links TRBV6-6 to TRBJ2-5; D call uncertain. CDR3 length: 15 residues. Germline assignment: CDR1 MNHNY and CDR2 SVGAGI (reference sequence). The V gene lost 6 bases and the J gene lost 5 bases, with 19 bases spanning the gap. DNA of the CDR3: TGTGCCAGCAGCGCAATCCGGACCCTCGCGGAGACCCAGTACTTC. Translation gives CASSAIRTLAETQYF.

The table lists this clone with a count of one. The chain has TRBV28 and TRBJ2-5, with no clear D. Germline CDR1 and CDR2: MDHEN and SYDVKM. The CDR3 runs 15 residues. Trimming stripped 3 bases from V and 2 bases from J, with 13 bases between. CDR3 residues: CASSFNGPPQETQYF. Written as DNA, the CDR3 is TGTGCCAGCAGTTTCAATGGACCCCCTCAAGAGACCCAGTACTTC.

This rearrangement joins TRBV5-1 to TRBJ1-1; D is possibly TRBD1 (5 bases). This CDR3 region has 12 residues. The V gene's germline CDR1 is SGHRS and CDR2 YFSETQ. Trimming removed 4 bases at V and 5 bases at J, with 9 bases between. CDR3 nucleotides: TGCGCCAGCAGCGGGTGGGGGACTGAAGCTTTCTTT. Its protein product is CASSGWGTEAFF.